The 27 T cell receptor beta chains below were found in one sample sequenced in a study of blood T cell repertoires in COVID-19. Assay used: immunoSEQ multiplex PCR; TCRdb lists only in-frame clones, some missing. The sample lists 350,000 or so clones; 85% to 90% were seen once. The material sequenced was PBMCs or T cells enriched from blood (not recorded which). All receptors derive from a woman aged 25 to 39 who had been exposed to COVID-19.

The chain has TRBV9 and TRBJ2-3, with TRBD1 matching over 10 bases. CDR1 and CDR2 (germline): SGDLS, YYNGEE. Germline trimming cut 1 base from V and 2 bases from J; bases unmatched to any gene: 4. The CDR3 loop spans 16 amino acids. CDR3 in amino acids: CASSVTGTGVTDTQYF. The CDR3 region has the DNA TGTGCCAGCAGCGTAACCGGGACAGGGGTCACAGATACGCAGTATTTT.

This chain joins TRBV28 and TRBJ1-3, with no clear D. V was clipped by 2 bases and J by 0 bases, with 11 bases between them. Germline values: CDR1 MDHEN, CDR2 SYDVKM. This CDR3 region has 16 residues. CDR3 amino acids: CASSLGGRRSGNTIYF. DNA of the CDR3: TGTGCCAGCAGTTTAGGTGGCAGGCGCTCTGGAAACACCATATATTTT.

V gene TRBV2 combines with J gene TRBJ2-7, with 12 bases identical to TRBD2. Unmatched junction bases numbered 15, after V lost 2 bases and J lost 7 bases. This CDR3 is 18 amino acids long. From germline, CDR1 is SNHLY and CDR2 FYNNEI. The CDR3 sequence: CASSEKETSGRIGKEQYF. In nucleotides, the CDR3 is TGTGCCAGCAGTGAAAAGGAGACTAGCGGGAGAATCGGGAAGGAGCAGTACTTC.

CDR3 DNA sequence: TGTGCCAGCAGCCCTCAGACTAGCGGGCAACCCTACGAGCAGTACTTC. This encodes CASSPQTSGQPYEQYF. This rearrangement joins TRBV11-3 to TRBJ2-7; the match to TRBD2 covers 10 bases. CDR1 and CDR2 (germline): SGHNT, YENEEA. The trim removed 5 bases at V and 2 bases at J, leaving 9 bases unmatched. The CDR3 covers 16 residues.

The chain couples TRBV5-5 to TRBJ1-1; TRBD1 matches at 7 bases. V gave up 1 base and J gave up 10 bases; unmatched junction bases: 7. The CDR3 covers 13 residues. The germline V gene encodes CDR1 SGHKS and CDR2 YYEKEE (reference sequence). CDR3 sequence (DNA): TGTGCCAGCAGCTTGTGGGGACAGTCATCAGCTTTCTTT. This gives the protein CASSLWGQSSAFF.

The gene calls are TRBV6-5 and TRBJ2-7; TRBD1 is a possible D gene (5 bases). CDR1 and CDR2 from the germline V gene are MNHEY and SVGAGI. The CDR3 runs to 13 residues. Trimming removed 8 bases at V and 2 bases at J, with 13 bases between. The CDR3 nucleotides are TGTGCCAGCCAAACGACAGACCCCTACGAGCAGTACTTC. It translates to CASQTTDPYEQYF.

This chain links TRBV28 with TRBJ1-2; 7 positions agree with TRBD1. Losses at the gene ends were 4 bases for V and 3 bases for J; bases not matched to a gene: 8. This CDR3 is 15 amino acids long. Germline values: CDR1 MDHEN, CDR2 SYDVKM. The CDR3 DNA reads as TGTGCCAGCAGTTCCCAGGGGGTGGGGGACTATGGCTACACCTTC. It encodes CASSSQGVGDYGYTF.

The CDR3 bases are TGCGCCAGCAGCGTTACCTCGACTAGCGGGGTCAATGAGCAGTTCTTC. As protein: CASSVTSTSGVNEQFF. The chain joins TRBV5-1 to TRBJ2-1; TRBD2 aligns across 11 bases. In germline, CDR1 is SGHRS, CDR2 YFSETQ. The CDR3 loop spans 16 amino acids. V gave up 4 bases and J gave up 6 bases; unmatched junction bases: 9.

The chain is built from TRBV18 and TRBJ2-3; 7 bases are shared with TRBD2. Germline V gene lookup returns CDR1 KGHSH and CDR2 LQKENI. This CDR3 spans 17 amino acids. V shed 5 bases, J shed 4 bases, and the junction held 15 bases outside the gene matches. The CDR3 DNA reads TGTGCCAGCTCATCCCCAATTACCGGGAGGCCCGCAGATACGCAGTATTTT. It specifies CASSSPITGRPADTQYF.

The CDR3 spells CASSLFGRAEQYF. For the CDR3, the DNA is TGTGCCAGCAGTTTATTTGGCAGGGCGGAGCAGTACTTC. The V call is TRBV27, the J call TRBJ2-7; D possibly corresponds to TRBD1 (5 bases). The V end was cut by 1 base, the J end by 7 bases, with 11 bases between. CDR3 length: 13 residues. Germline V lookup: CDR1 MNHEY, CDR2 SMNVEV (reference sequence).

The J gene is TRBJ2-1, the V gene TRBV5-1; 11 positions match TRBD1. The germline V gene has CDR1 SGHRS and CDR2 YFSETQ. V trimming: 0 bases; J trimming: 4 bases; junction bases outside the gene matches: 6. CDR3 length: 17 amino acids. In DNA, the CDR3 is TGCGCCAGCAGCTTGGATATCGGGACAGGGGGGTACAATGAGCAGTTCTTC. Its protein is CASSLDIGTGGYNEQFF.

The chain combines TRBV9 with TRBJ1-2; 8 nucleotides agree with TRBD1. V lost 3 bases and J lost 7; bases outside the gene matches: 11. Germline assignment: CDR1 SGDLS and CDR2 YYNGEE. The CDR3 has 15 residues. CDR3: CASSDVPGQGLGYTF. The CDR3 region has the DNA TGTGCCAGCAGCGATGTTCCCGGACAGGGTCTTGGCTACACCTTC.

The chain couples TRBV6-5 to TRBJ2-1; 9 nucleotides match TRBD2. The germline V gene has CDR1 MNHEY and CDR2 SVGAGI. The V and J ends lost 4 bases and 7 bases, in that order; junction bases with no gene match: 8. CDR3 length: 15 residues. The CDR3 reads CASSLGLALGNEQFF. CDR3 coding DNA: TGTGCCAGCAGTTTAGGACTAGCGCTGGGGAATGAGCAGTTCTTC.

The rearrangement uses TRBV5-1 and TRBJ1-1; 8 bases line up with TRBD1. This CDR3 is 14 amino acids long. V dropped 4 bases and J dropped 1; count of bases not matched to a gene: 3. CDR1 and CDR2 (germline): SGHRS, YFSETQ. CDR3 coding DNA: TGCGCCAGCAGCCCCGGGACAGGGAACACTGAAGCTTTCTTT. It yields the protein CASSPGTGNTEAFF.

This rearrangement joins TRBV21-1 to TRBJ2-7; whether TRBD1, the table's D call, matches the DNA was not checked. TRBV21-1 is a pseudogene locus. The CDR3 is 16 amino acids. CDR3 DNA: TGTGCCAGCAGCAAAGATGGTGGGACAGGGGTGGACGAGCAGTACTTC. Translated, it gives CASSKDGGTGVDEQYF.

The genes are TRBV29-1 and TRBJ1-1; 7 bases map to TRBD1. The V gene's germline CDR1 is SQVTM and CDR2 ANQGSEA. The CDR3 sequence is 15 residues long. The J segment lost 1 base and the V segment lost 7 bases, leaving 12 bases of the junction unmatched. The CDR3 bases are TGCAGCGCCGGACTTCCGGGACAGCCGAACACTGAAGCTTTCTTT. It codes for CSAGLPGQPNTEAFF. The full variable domain, rest sourced from reference TRBV29-1 and TRBJ1-1, is SAVISQKPSRDICQRGTSLTIQCQVDSQVTMMFWYRQQPGQSLTLIATANQGSEATYESGFVIDKFPISRPNLTFSTLTVSNMSPEDSSIYLCSAGLPGQPNTEAFFGQGTRLTVV.

This clone has a handful of counts. The chain combines TRBV28 with TRBJ1-5; 7 positions match TRBD1. Germline CDR1 and CDR2: MDHEN and SYDVKM. V shed 4 bases, J shed 2 bases, and the junction held 14 bases outside the gene matches. This CDR3 contains 18 residues. In DNA form, the CDR3 reads TGTGCCAGCAGTTCAACTGGACAGGAGGGCTATCGCAATCAGCCCCAGCATTTT. Its translation is CASSSTGQEGYRNQPQHF. Complete variable domain (other parts from reference TRBV28 and TRBJ1-5): DVKVTQSSRYLVKRTGEKVFLECVQDMDHENMFWYRQDPGLGLRLIYFSYDVKMKEKGDIPEGYSVSREKKERFSLILESASTNQTSMYLCASSSTGQEGYRNQPQHFGDGTRLSIL.

The chain is built from TRBV10-3 and TRBJ1-5; D uncertain. Trimming left V 2 bases short and J 3 bases short, with 5 bases between. The CDR3 is 13 residues long. Germline CDR1 and CDR2: ENHRY and SYGVKD. Here the CDR3 reads CAISETDNQPQHF. The DNA of the CDR3 is TGTGCCATCAGTGAGACAGACAATCAGCCCCAGCATTTT.

The genes are TRBV5-1 and TRBJ2-1, with D possibly being TRBD2 (7 bases). Germline V CDR1 and CDR2: SGHRS, YFSETQ. The CDR3 runs 14 residues. Trimming removed 7 bases from V and 0 bases from J, with 11 bases in between. CDR3: CASGGGSSYNEQFF. The CDR3, as DNA: TGCGCCAGCGGGGGCGGGAGCTCCTACAATGAGCAGTTCTTC.

The V and J genes are TRBV13 and TRBJ1-1; tentative D call: TRBD1 (5 bases). Looked up from germline, CDR1 is PRHDT and CDR2 is FYEKMQ (reference sequence). The length of the CDR3 is 15 residues. The V and J ends lost 1 base and 1 base respectively, with 10 bases between them. CDR3 in amino acids: CASSLVAGQNTEAFF. The DNA for the CDR3 is TGTGCCAGCAGCTTAGTTGCAGGGCAGAACACTGAAGCTTTCTTT.

The rearrangement uses TRBV19 and TRBJ1-2; 7 nucleotides align to TRBD1. This CDR3 has 15 amino acids. Per the germline V gene, CDR1 is LNHDA and CDR2 is SQIVND (reference sequence). The J segment lost 4 bases and the V segment lost 4 bases, leaving 9 bases of the junction unmatched. CDR3 sequence reads: CASSTNRQGLYGYTF. Written as DNA, the CDR3 is TGTGCCAGTAGTACGAATCGACAGGGTCTCTATGGCTACACCTTC.

This clone has just one count. The chain couples TRBV19 to TRBJ1-5; possibly TRBD1 for D (6 bases). This CDR3 contains 15 residues. Looked up from germline, CDR1 is LNHDA and CDR2 is SQIVND (reference sequence). V shed 6 bases and J shed 2 bases, with 14 bases lying between them. DNA for the CDR3: TGTGCCAGTAGCCCCCGGGACAACCGCAATCAGCCCCAGCATTTT. This codes for CASSPRDNRNQPQHF.

The rearrangement uses TRBV7-8 and TRBJ2-2; the D gene is possibly TRBD2 (6 bases). The CDR3 length is 14 residues. In germline, CDR1 is SGHVS, CDR2 FQNEAQ. The V and J ends lost 6 bases and 7 bases respectively, with 15 bases between them. Written as DNA, the CDR3 is TGTGCCAGCAGGACTAGTTCTGGTGGCGGGGAGCTGTTTTTT. It is translated as CASRTSSGGGELFF.

As to this clone: The junction shows a germline mismatch at one end, possibly a read error. The chain recombines TRBV5-1 with TRBJ1-3; the D is unclear. Germline-derived CDR1 and CDR2 are SGHRS and YFSETQ. This CDR3 spans 14 amino acids. For the CDR3, the DNA is TGCGCCAGCACACCGCGGAGCCTTGGAGACACCATATATTTT. It codes for CASTPRSLGDTIYF.

The chain is built from TRBV27 and TRBJ1-5, with no clear D. Trimming pared 6 bases from V and 0 bases from J, leaving 9 bases between. The germline gives CDR1 MNHEY, CDR2 SMNVEV (reference sequence). There are 14 residues in the CDR3. CDR3 in amino acids: CASSLEYSNQPQHF. Here the CDR3 DNA reads TGTGCCAGCAGCCTGGAGTATAGCAATCAGCCCCAGCATTTT.

CDR3 in amino acids: CASRIQGNNSPLHF. The DNA for the CDR3 is TGTGCCAGCAGGATACAGGGGAATAATTCACCCCTCCACTTT. The gene calls are TRBV11-3 and TRBJ1-6; the match to TRBD1 covers 7 bases. Unmatched junction bases numbered 4, after V lost 6 bases and J lost 5 bases. The CDR3 runs 14 residues. Germline lookup yields CDR1 SGHNT and CDR2 YENEEA. Full variable domain (outside the CDR3, taken from reference TRBV11-3 and TRBJ1-6): EAGVVQSPRYKIIEKKQPVAFWCNPISGHNTLYWYLQNLGQGPELLIRYENEEAVDDSQLPKDRFSAERLKGVDSTLKIQPAELGDSAVYLCASRIQGNNSPLHFGNGTRLTVT.

The V gene is TRBV29-1, the J gene TRBJ2-2; tentative D call: TRBD1 (5 bases). This CDR3 has 13 amino acids. CDR1 and CDR2 (germline): SQVTM, ANQGSEA. V shed 4 bases and J shed 3 bases, with 9 bases lying between them. This chain's CDR3 is CSVVGADTGELFF. The CDR3 nucleotides read TGCAGCGTTGTAGGGGCGGACACCGGGGAGCTGTTTTTT.